The source of this T cell receptor beta chain is a study of blood T cell repertoires in COVID-19. Study-wide background: Some COVID-19 samples were acute and others convalescent; all came from the United States, Italy and Spain.

One Seattle source followed patients from active infection through their disease course. This CDR3 region has 14 residues. Germline CDR1 reads MNHEY; CDR2 reads SMNVEV (reference sequence). V gave up 5 bases and J gave up 7 bases, with 17 bases separating them. Under the authors' procedure: The assay estimated nucleated cells by amplifying reference gene primers. Libraries were prepared by immunoSEQ multiplex PCR; TCRdb keeps only in-frame clonotypes and omits some of them. That table gives V, J and clone size, and the DNA gave D and trimming. The data hold about 250,000 clones, with 86% observed a single time.

This TCR was sampled from a woman aged 80 or over with COVID-19, enrolled during active disease. This chain joins TRBV27 and TRBJ1-2; D is perhaps TRBD1 (6 bases). Sequenced material: peripheral blood. The chain's CDR3 is CASSPAGGAGGYTF. CDR3 nucleotides: TGTGCCAGCAGTCCCGCCGGGGGGGCTGGTGGCTACACCTTC.